This TCR beta chain is from a study of blood T cell repertoires in COVID-19. Study-wide background: COVID-19 samples collected from the United States, Italy and Spain covered acute and convalescent phases.

TCRdb's copy holds only in-frame clones and misses some; the assay was immunoSEQ multiplex PCR. Of roughly 250,000 clones in the sample, approximately 90% were seen once. The CDR3 is 15 amino acids. The V gene end was trimmed by 1 base and the J gene end by 7 bases; junction bases not matched to a gene: 10. CDR1 SGHRS and CDR2 YFSETQ come from the germline V gene. The gene calls are TRBV5-1 and TRBJ2-5; 7 bases fit TRBD1. This sequence originates from a man aged 30 to 39 with acute or convalescent COVID-19. The sample comprised peripheral blood. CDR3 sequence (DNA): TGCGCCAGCAGCTTGCAACAGGGGAGTGGTGGGACCCAGTACTTC. Protein sequence: CASSLQQGSGGTQYF.